Listed here are 18 T cell receptor beta chains from one sample, sequenced in a study of blood T cell repertoires in COVID-19. TCRdb keeps only in-frame clones here, not all; method: immunoSEQ multiplex PCR. Of about 55,000 clones listed, roughly 86% are singletons. Specimen: peripheral blood. Source of these receptors: a man aged 55-75 years with active COVID-19.

This clone was observed a single time. V is TRBV11-2 and J is TRBJ2-7; tentatively, D is TRBD1 (6 bases). V was clipped by 2 bases and J by 2 bases, with 13 bases between them. Germline V gene lookup returns CDR1 SGHAT and CDR2 FQNNGV. This CDR3 spans 15 amino acids. The DNA for the CDR3 is TGTGCCAGCAGCTTAATCTTGGGGGCTACCTACGAGCAGTACTTC. It translates to CASSLILGATYEQYF.

This clone appeared a single time. V usage is TRBV7-7 and J usage is TRBJ2-1, with 7 positions matching TRBD2. Trimming at V came to 1 base and at J to 2 bases, leaving 2 bases not matched to a gene. Germline V lookup: CDR1 SSHAT, CDR2 FNYEAQ (reference sequence). The CDR3 is 15 residues long. The CDR3 DNA is TGTGCCAGCAGCTTAGGACGGGAGGCCTACAATGAGCAGTTCTTC. As protein: CASSLGREAYNEQFF. Looking up the rest from reference TRBV7-7 and TRBJ2-1 gives the full variable domain: GAGVSQSPRYKVTKRGQDVTLRCDPISSHATLYWYQQALGQGPEFLTYFNYEAQPDKSGLPSDRFSAERPEGSISTLTIQRTEQRDSAMYRCASSLGREAYNEQFFGPGTRLTVL.

The chain couples TRBV5-1 to TRBJ2-3; TRBD2 matches 12 bases. This CDR3 comprises 16 residues. Germline V CDR1 and CDR2: SGHRS, YFSETQ. V gave up 3 bases and J gave up 4 bases; unmatched junction bases: 6. This CDR3 reads CASSSRLAGASDTQYF. In DNA form, the CDR3 reads TGCGCCAGCAGCTCCCGACTAGCGGGAGCCTCAGATACGCAGTATTTT.

This chain connects TRBV6-5 to TRBJ2-2, with 9 bases matching TRBD1. Per germline, CDR1 MNHEY and CDR2 SVGAGI. J gave up 4 bases and V 5 bases, and 5 bases lay outside the gene matches. The CDR3 is made up of 15 amino acids. The CDR3 protein is CASSPNRGRTGELFF. The DNA for the CDR3 is TGTGCCAGCAGTCCCAACAGGGGGCGCACCGGGGAGCTGTTTTTT.

The chain joins TRBV21-1 to TRBJ2-3; the D call of TRBD2 is as the table states it, not checked on the DNA. TRBV21-1 is a listed pseudogene. The CDR3 sequence is 11 residues long. The CDR3 spells CASKLGDTQYF. In DNA, the CDR3 is TGTGCCAGCAAACTAGGAGATACGCAGTATTTT.

This chain uses TRBV24-1 with TRBJ2-3, with TRBD1 identical over 9 bases. The CDR3 is made up of 16 amino acids. Germline CDR1 and CDR2: KGHDR and SFDVKD. Germline trimming cut 4 bases from V and 3 bases from J; bases unmatched to any gene: 7. The CDR3 coding sequence is TGTGCCACCAGTGAGGGACAGGGAGTGAGGACAGATACGCAGTATTTT. Translated: CATSEGQGVRTDTQYF.

V usage is TRBV9 and J usage is TRBJ2-3, with D perhaps TRBD1 (5 bases). Germline CDR1 SGDLS, CDR2 YYNGEE. The CDR3 covers 15 residues. Trimming took off 3 bases at V and 2 bases at J, with 13 bases between the two ends. The CDR3 bases are TGTGCCAGCAGCGAGATTCAGGGTTTCACAGATACGCAGTATTTT. Translating it yields CASSEIQGFTDTQYF.

The chain employs TRBV5-1 and TRBJ2-5; D possibly corresponds to TRBD1 (5 bases). Trimming cost V 6 bases and J 5 bases, with 23 bases left between them. CDR1 and CDR2 from the germline V gene are SGHRS and YFSETQ. This CDR3 region has 16 residues. The CDR3 sequence is CASNQGFGHDRETQYF. The CDR3 nucleotides are TGCGCCAGCAACCAGGGCTTCGGGCATGATCGGGAGACCCAGTACTTC.

This sequence joins TRBV2 and TRBJ2-2; 9 positions agree with TRBD1. From germline, CDR1 is SNHLY and CDR2 FYNNEI. The CDR3 length is 15 residues. V was clipped by 6 bases and J by 3 bases; unmatched bases: 5. Written as DNA, the CDR3 is TGTGCCAGCAGGCCGGGACAGGGAGACACCGGGGAGCTGTTTTTT. Protein: CASRPGQGDTGELFF.

The V gene is TRBV15, the J gene TRBJ2-7; 9 bases map to TRBD1. The germline CDR1 and CDR2 sequences are LNHNV and YYDKDF (reference sequence). The CDR3 sequence is 19 residues long. Germline trimming cut 0 bases from V and 2 bases from J; bases unmatched to any gene: 14. For the CDR3, the DNA is TGTGCCACCAGCAGAGACCGGGACAGGGAATTTATGGGTGCCTACGAGCAGTACTTC. Its protein product is CATSRDRDREFMGAYEQYF. Full variable domain (outside the CDR3, taken from reference TRBV15 and TRBJ2-7): DAMVIQNPRYQVTQFGKPVTLSCSQTLNHNVMYWYQQKSSQAPKLLFHYYDKDFNNEADTPDNFQSRRPNTSFCFLDIRSPGLGDTAMYLCATSRDRDREFMGAYEQYFGPGTRLTVT.

This sequence joins TRBV4-2 and TRBJ2-7; 7 bases map to TRBD2. Germline-derived CDR1 and CDR2 are LGHNA and YNFKEQ. The ends lost 1 base at V and 2 bases at J; junction bases unmatched: 14. This CDR3 contains 18 residues. Here the CDR3 reads CASSQGGPTGGAPYEQYF. The CDR3 nucleotides read TGTGCCAGCAGCCAAGGGGGACCCACGGGAGGTGCCCCCTACGAGCAGTACTTC.

This rearrangement joins TRBV5-1 to TRBJ2-7; tentatively, D is TRBD2 (5 bases). Trimming cost V 5 bases and J 3 bases, with 18 bases left between them. The CDR3 extends over 15 amino acids. Germline lookup yields CDR1 SGHRS and CDR2 YFSETQ. The CDR3 here is CASRLVDSAGYEQYF. As DNA, the CDR3 is TGCGCCAGCAGGCTAGTGGACTCCGCTGGCTACGAGCAGTACTTC.

The chain recombines TRBV10-3 with TRBJ2-3; possible D gene TRBD2, 5 bases. V was clipped by 2 bases and J by 3 bases, with 6 bases between them. Germline V lookup: CDR1 ENHRY, CDR2 SYGVKD. This CDR3 contains 13 residues. The DNA for the CDR3 is TGTGCCATCAGTGAGCGAGGGACAGATACGCAGTATTTT. Its translation is CAISERGTDTQYF.

The chain recombines TRBV18 with TRBJ2-5; 10 nucleotides line up with TRBD1. Germline values: CDR1 KGHSH, CDR2 LQKENI. With 3 bases clipped from V and 6 bases from J, the junction kept 4 bases outside the gene matches. This CDR3 comprises 14 residues. The DNA for the CDR3 is TGTGCCAGCTCACCGACAGGGGGCGCAAAGACCCAGTACTTC. Encoded protein: CASSPTGGAKTQYF.

This chain joins TRBV18 and TRBJ2-3, with 8 bases aligning to TRBD1. The V and J ends lost 3 bases and 2 bases, in that order; junction bases with no gene match: 4. Germline V lookup: CDR1 KGHSH, CDR2 LQKENI. The CDR3 totals 15 residues. The CDR3, as DNA: TGTGCCAGCTCACCCGGACAGGGACACACAGATACGCAGTATTTT. It translates to CASSPGQGHTDTQYF.

This chain links TRBV9 with TRBJ2-1, with TRBD2 matching over 7 bases. The V gene end was trimmed by 0 bases and the J gene end by 6 bases; junction bases not matched to a gene: 9. The germline V gene has CDR1 SGDLS and CDR2 YYNGEE. The CDR3 runs 16 residues. The DNA of the CDR3 is TGTGCCAGCAGCGTAGACACCGGACTAGTGTTCAATGAGCAGTTCTTC. It specifies CASSVDTGLVFNEQFF.

The rearrangement uses TRBV30 and TRBJ2-7, with 9 bases matching TRBD2. V was clipped by 3 bases and J by 1 base; unmatched bases: 4. The CDR3 is 14 amino acids. Germline V gene data show CDR1 as GTSNPN and CDR2 as SVGIG (reference sequence). CDR3 residues: CAWSGLAKSYEQYF. The DNA for the CDR3 is TGTGCCTGGAGCGGACTAGCGAAATCCTACGAGCAGTACTTC.

The chain couples TRBV4-1 to TRBJ1-5; a possible D gene is TRBD1 (6 bases). V shed 3 bases and J shed 5 bases, with 14 bases lying between them. CDR1 is MGHRA, CDR2 YSYEKL, per germline. The CDR3 loop spans 15 amino acids. CDR3 nucleotides: TGCGCCAGCAGCCATTTACAGGGTCAGCATCAGCCCCAGCATTTT. This encodes CASSHLQGQHQPQHF.